A selection of T cell receptor beta chains follows, all from one sample in a study of T cell responses to AZD1222 COVID-19 vaccine. Profiled with immunoSEQ multiplex PCR; TCRdb holds only in-frame clones, not every one. Among some 100,000 clones listed, approximately 87% were seen once. Sequencing used peripheral blood, obtained on day 0 of AZD1222 vaccination. Source of these receptors: an adult in good health. Each CDR3 is given with its conserved first and last residue. Each record gives: V gene, D gene, clone size, J gene, CDR3 DNA, CDR3 protein. A D gene is named only where the DNA matches it firmly. Clone size is shown for a subset of rows, as once, few, many or a class of expanded clone.

V gene: TRBV9
D gene: -
clone size: -
J gene: TRBJ1-1
CDR3 DNA: TGTGCCAGCAGACTGATACCGGAAAATGAGAACACTGAAGCTTTCTTT
CDR3 protein: CASRLIPENENTEAFF

V gene: TRBV5-4
D gene: TRBD1
clone size: -
J gene: TRBJ1-2
CDR3 DNA: TGTGCCAGCAGGGGACAGGGATACTATGGCTACACCTTC
CDR3 protein: CASRGQGYYGYTF

V gene: TRBV29-1
D gene: -
clone size: -
J gene: TRBJ1-1
CDR3 DNA: TGCAGCGTCCCCGAAGGGTTGAACACTGAAGCTTTCTTT
CDR3 protein: CSVPEGLNTEAFF

V gene: TRBV4-2
D gene: TRBD1
clone size: -
J gene: TRBJ1-2
CDR3 DNA: TGTGCCAGCAGCCTCACACAGGGGGTCGACTATGGCTACACCTTC
CDR3 protein: CASSLTQGVDYGYTF

V gene: TRBV18
D gene: TRBD1
clone size: once
J gene: TRBJ1-1
CDR3 DNA: TGTGCCAGCTCACCTAAACAGGGGGCGATGCCGAACACTGAAGCTTTCTTT
CDR3 protein: CASSPKQGAMPNTEAFF

V gene: TRBV5-4
D gene: -
clone size: -
J gene: TRBJ2-5
CDR3 DNA: TGTGCCAGCAGCTCTCAGGGTCGATGGGAAGAGACCCAGTACTTC
CDR3 protein: CASSSQGRWEETQYF

V gene: TRBV19
D gene: TRBD1
clone size: -
J gene: TRBJ1-3
CDR3 DNA: TGTGCCAGTAGTACCGGGACAGGTGCTGGAAACACCATATATTTT
CDR3 protein: CASSTGTGAGNTIYF

V gene: TRBV19
D gene: -
clone size: -
J gene: TRBJ1-2
CDR3 DNA: TGTGCCAGTAGTATAGCGGGACCTTTGGACGATGGCTACACCTTC
CDR3 protein: CASSIAGPLDDGYTF

V gene: TRBV19
D gene: TRBD1
clone size: -
J gene: TRBJ1-5
CDR3 DNA: TGTGCCAGTAGTGCAGGGACAGGGGATGGACAGCCCCAGCATTTT
CDR3 protein: CASSAGTGDGQPQHF

V gene: TRBV9
D gene: -
clone size: -
J gene: TRBJ2-5
CDR3 DNA: TGTGCCAGCAGTTTCTCCGTCCAAGAGACCCAGTACTTC
CDR3 protein: CASSFSVQETQYF

V gene: TRBV15
D gene: -
clone size: -
J gene: TRBJ1-3
CDR3 DNA: TGTGCCACCAGCAGAGATCCTGTTAGAAAGGTTTTCTCTGGAAACACCATATATTTT
CDR3 protein: CATSRDPVRKVFSGNTIYF

V gene: TRBV4-3
D gene: -
clone size: -
J gene: TRBJ2-7
CDR3 DNA: TGCGCCAGCAGCCAAGGGCCAAGCGGAGCCTACGAGCAGTACTTC
CDR3 protein: CASSQGPSGAYEQYF

V gene: TRBV10-3
D gene: -
clone size: -
J gene: TRBJ1-2
CDR3 DNA: TGTGCCATCAGTGAGTCCCACCTGCTAGCCGGGGACGGACGCTATGGCTACACCTTC
CDR3 protein: CAISESHLLAGDGRYGYTF

V gene: TRBV28
D gene: TRBD1
clone size: -
J gene: TRBJ1-6
CDR3 DNA: TGTGCCAGCAAGACAGGGAATAATTCACCCCTCCACTTT
CDR3 protein: CASKTGNNSPLHF

V gene: TRBV27
D gene: -
clone size: once
J gene: TRBJ1-1
CDR3 DNA: TGTGCCAGCAGAGCTATAGGGGGTGCGACTGAAGCTTTCTTT
CDR3 protein: CASRAIGGATEAFF

V gene: TRBV19
D gene: -
clone size: few
J gene: TRBJ1-2
CDR3 DNA: TGTGCCAGTAGTATAGGGCCTCGGGGGAGGCTCACCTTC
CDR3 protein: CASSIGPRGRLTF

V gene: TRBV2
D gene: -
clone size: -
J gene: TRBJ1-1
CDR3 DNA: TGTGCCAGCAGTGTAAGTAGATCGAACACTGAAGCTTTCTTT
CDR3 protein: CASSVSRSNTEAFF

V gene: TRBV7-9
D gene: -
clone size: -
J gene: TRBJ2-5
CDR3 DNA: TGTGCCAGCAGCTCCGGATATGGGGAGACCCAGTACTTC
CDR3 protein: CASSSGYGETQYF

V gene: TRBV5-1
D gene: TRBD2
clone size: -
J gene: TRBJ2-7
CDR3 DNA: TGCGCCAGCAGATCGGGGGGAGGGTACGAGCAGTACTTC
CDR3 protein: CASRSGGGYEQYF

V gene: TRBV7-2
D gene: TRBD2
clone size: once
J gene: TRBJ2-1
CDR3 DNA: TGTGCCAGCAGCTTAGCCGGTAGCGGGACGTTGAATGAGCAGTTCTTC
CDR3 protein: CASSLAGSGTLNEQFF

V gene: TRBV11-2
D gene: TRBD2
clone size: -
J gene: TRBJ2-7
CDR3 DNA: TGTGCCAGCAGCCACGGGACTAGCGGCTCCTACGAGCAGTACTTC
CDR3 protein: CASSHGTSGSYEQYF

V gene: TRBV29-1
D gene: -
clone size: -
J gene: TRBJ2-3
CDR3 DNA: TGCAGCGCTAGGGGTGTGGGCACAGATACGCAGTATTTT
CDR3 protein: CSARGVGTDTQYF

V gene: TRBV10-1
D gene: -
clone size: -
J gene: TRBJ2-3
CDR3 DNA: TGCGCCAGCAGTGATGAGTCGCCCCGAGATACGCAGTATTTT
CDR3 protein: CASSDESPRDTQYF

V gene: TRBV28
D gene: -
clone size: -
J gene: TRBJ1-2
CDR3 DNA: TGTGCCAGCAGGTGGGGTAACTATGGCTACACCTTC
CDR3 protein: CASRWGNYGYTF

V gene: TRBV7-9
D gene: -
clone size: -
J gene: TRBJ2-1
CDR3 DNA: TGTGCCAGCAGCTTAATGTACAATGAGCAGTTCTTC
CDR3 protein: CASSLMYNEQFF

V gene: TRBV11-3
D gene: -
clone size: -
J gene: TRBJ1-2
CDR3 DNA: TGTGCCAGCAGCTTCGAACAGAACTATGGCTACACCTTC
CDR3 protein: CASSFEQNYGYTF

V gene: TRBV7-9
D gene: -
clone size: -
J gene: TRBJ1-1
CDR3 DNA: TGTGCCAGCAGCTTCTGGACAGTGAACACTGAAGCTTTCTTT
CDR3 protein: CASSFWTVNTEAFF

V gene: TRBV9
D gene: TRBD2
clone size: once
J gene: TRBJ2-3
CDR3 DNA: TGTGCCAGCAGCGTAGCTAGCGGGGGGCGGGGTACGCAGTATTTT
CDR3 protein: CASSVASGGRGTQYF

V gene: TRBV9
D gene: TRBD1
clone size: -
J gene: TRBJ2-2
CDR3 DNA: TGTGCCAGCGGAAAAGGGGGCAGGGGAGCCGGGGAGCTGTTTTTT
CDR3 protein: CASGKGGRGAGELFF

V gene: TRBV3-1/TRBV3-2
D gene: -
clone size: -
J gene: TRBJ2-6
CDR3 DNA: TGTGCCAGCAGCTCCCGACCTGCGGGGGCCAACGTCCTGACTTTC
CDR3 protein: CASSSRPAGANVLTF

V gene: TRBV5-1
D gene: -
clone size: -
J gene: TRBJ2-1
CDR3 DNA: TGCGCCAGCGGGTCCTCTAGTAAAGATGAGCAGTTCTTC
CDR3 protein: CASGSSSKDEQFF

V gene: TRBV7-2
D gene: TRBD2
clone size: once
J gene: TRBJ2-5
CDR3 DNA: TGTGCCAGCAGCTTAGTTCTCGGGAGGCAAGAGACCCAGTACTTC
CDR3 protein: CASSLVLGRQETQYF

V gene: TRBV10-3
D gene: TRBD1
clone size: -
J gene: TRBJ1-2
CDR3 DNA: TGTGCCATCAGAGACAGACAGGGGGCCTCGGGTGGCTACACCTTC
CDR3 protein: CAIRDRQGASGGYTF

V gene: TRBV7-2
D gene: -
clone size: once
J gene: TRBJ1-1
CDR3 DNA: TGTGCCAGCAGCCTCATGGCGGACACTGAAGCTTTCTTT
CDR3 protein: CASSLMADTEAFF

V gene: TRBV11-2
D gene: -
clone size: few
J gene: TRBJ2-7
CDR3 DNA: TGTGCCAGCAGCTTAATAGGGGCCTACGAGCAGTACTTC
CDR3 protein: CASSLIGAYEQYF

V gene: TRBV7-2
D gene: -
clone size: -
J gene: TRBJ1-6
CDR3 DNA: TGTGCCAGCAGCTTAGGGGGAGGGACGCAGAATTCACCCCTCCACTTT
CDR3 protein: CASSLGGGTQNSPLHF

V gene: TRBV5-6
D gene: TRBD1
clone size: -
J gene: TRBJ1-2
CDR3 DNA: TGTGCCACCCGACGGGACAGTGCTTATGGCTACACCTTC
CDR3 protein: CATRRDSAYGYTF

V gene: TRBV3-1/TRBV3-2
D gene: -
clone size: few
J gene: TRBJ2-5
CDR3 DNA: TGTGCCAGCAGCCAAGGGGGCAGGGTGTGGGAGACCCAGTACTTC
CDR3 protein: CASSQGGRVWETQYF

V gene: TRBV14
D gene: -
clone size: -
J gene: TRBJ1-1
CDR3 DNA: TGTGCCAGCAGCCCTATATTAGAAGCTTTCTTT
CDR3 protein: CASSPILEAFF

V gene: TRBV5-1
D gene: -
clone size: -
J gene: TRBJ2-5
CDR3 DNA: TGCGCCAGCAGCTCCGGACTAGAGACCCAGTACTTC
CDR3 protein: CASSSGLETQYF

V gene: TRBV11-2
D gene: TRBD1
clone size: -
J gene: TRBJ1-1
CDR3 DNA: TGTGCCAGCAGCCTAGGGACAGGGGGATTCACTGAAGCTTTCTTT
CDR3 protein: CASSLGTGGFTEAFF

V gene: TRBV24-1
D gene: TRBD2
clone size: -
J gene: TRBJ2-7
CDR3 DNA: TGTGCCACCAGTGACTCAGCTAGCGGGAAATACTACGAGCAGTACTTC
CDR3 protein: CATSDSASGKYYEQYF

V gene: TRBV19
D gene: TRBD1
clone size: few
J gene: TRBJ1-1
CDR3 DNA: TGTGCCAGTAGTATTTTATCGACCGGGACAGGGTTTCCTCGGGGCACTGAAGCTTTCTTT
CDR3 protein: CASSILSTGTGFPRGTEAFF

V gene: TRBV7-8
D gene: -
clone size: once
J gene: TRBJ1-6
CDR3 DNA: TGTGCCAGCAGGTTAAAGACAGTCTCCTATAATTCACCCCTCCACTTT
CDR3 protein: CASRLKTVSYNSPLHF

V gene: TRBV6-2/TRBV6-3
D gene: -
clone size: -
J gene: TRBJ1-1
CDR3 DNA: TGTGCCAGCAGTTACTCCGTGACGCCTCACACTGAAGCTTTCTTT
CDR3 protein: CASSYSVTPHTEAFF

V gene: TRBV6-5
D gene: -
clone size: -
J gene: TRBJ2-5
CDR3 DNA: TGTGCCAGCAGTTCGGACAGAAACCAAGAGACCCAGTACTTC
CDR3 protein: CASSSDRNQETQYF

V gene: TRBV29-1
D gene: -
clone size: once
J gene: TRBJ2-7
CDR3 DNA: TGCAGCGTTGAAGGCTACAAATCCCCGAGCTCCTACGAGCAGTACTTC
CDR3 protein: CSVEGYKSPSSYEQYF

V gene: TRBV5-1
D gene: -
clone size: -
J gene: TRBJ1-2
CDR3 DNA: TGCGCCAGCAGCGGGGGGGAGGACTATGGCTACACCTTC
CDR3 protein: CASSGGEDYGYTF